One and the same sample provided the 26 T cell receptor beta chains below, sequenced in a study of CD8 T cells in Susac syndrome. Random hexamers primed reverse transcription of about 0.45 to 1 ug RNA. TCRdb used MiXCR to reprocess the immunoSEQ multiplex PCR reads, holding one entry per CDR3 protein. Of about 83,000 distinct CDR3 sequences listed, 95% to 97% are singletons. The sample was CD8+ T cells from PBMCs. These receptor sequences come from a human donor with Susac syndrome.

CDR3 bases: TGCGCCAGCAGCATGACAGGTCAGTCCTACGAGCAGTACTTC. Amino acid sequence: CASSMTGQSYEQYF. The chain carries TRBV5-1 and TRBJ2-7, with D maybe TRBD1 (6 bases). This CDR3 spans 14 amino acids. With 4 bases removed from V and 1 base from J, the gap between germline ends came to 12 bases. The germline gives CDR1 SGHRS, CDR2 YFSETQ.

The V call is TRBV7-2, the J call TRBJ2-7, with TRBD2 matching over 11 bases. Trimming cost V 5 bases and J 4 bases; bases outside gene matches: 10. Germline assignment: CDR1 SGHTA and CDR2 FQGNSA. This CDR3 has 16 amino acids. This CDR3 is CASSVTSGSAGYEQYF. The DNA for the CDR3 is TGTGCCAGCAGCGTAACTAGCGGGAGCGCGGGATACGAGCAGTACTTC.

J is TRBJ1-2 and V is TRBV6-5; a possible D gene is TRBD1 (6 bases). Trimming shortened V by 4 bases and J by 6 bases, and 12 bases separated the two germline ends. CDR1 and CDR2 (germline): MNHEY, SVGAGI. The CDR3 is 13 amino acids. The CDR3 sequence is CASSSGRGDGYTF. The CDR3 DNA reads TGTGCCAGCAGTTCCGGGAGGGGGGATGGCTACACCTTC.

The chain employs TRBV5-1 and TRBJ2-5, with 8 nucleotides matching TRBD1. CDR3 length: 14 residues. The V and J ends lost 4 bases and 7 bases, in that order; junction bases with no gene match: 9. In germline, CDR1 is SGHRS, CDR2 YFSETQ. The CDR3 DNA follows: TGCGCCAGCAGCACAGACAGGGGTCAACGGACCCAGTACTTC. Its protein product is CASSTDRGQRTQYF.

The CDR3 loop reads CSARDSYSPLHF. The CDR3 DNA follows: TGCAGTGCTAGAGACTCCTATTCACCCCTCCACTTT. V usage is TRBV20-1 and J usage is TRBJ1-6, with no clear D. V lost 0 bases to trimming and J lost 8 bases, with 5 bases between them. CDR1 is DFQATT, CDR2 SNEGSKA, per germline (reference sequence). The length of the CDR3 is 12 residues.

The chain recombines TRBV15 with TRBJ1-5, with 9 positions matching TRBD1. There are 16 residues in the CDR3. Germline V gene lookup returns CDR1 LNHNV and CDR2 YYDKDF (reference sequence). After removal of 3 bases from V and 3 bases from J, the junction contained 6 bases not matched to a gene. This CDR3 reads CATSRARTGANQPQHF. CDR3 nucleotide sequence: TGTGCCACCAGCAGGGCCCGGACAGGGGCCAATCAGCCCCAGCATTTT.

The V gene is TRBV29-1, the J gene TRBJ2-7; weak D call: TRBD1 (6 bases). Trimming shortened V by 4 bases and J by 2 bases, and 12 bases separated the two germline ends. The CDR3 covers 13 residues. The germline V gene encodes CDR1 SQVTM and CDR2 ANQGSEA. CDR3 bases: TGCAGCGTTGCCCGGGACACAACCTACGAGCAGTACTTC. It translates to CSVARDTTYEQYF.

V usage is TRBV15 and J usage is TRBJ1-6; 9 bases are a match to TRBD1. V lost 5 bases, J lost 6 bases, and 17 bases stayed unmatched. CDR1 and CDR2 (germline): LNHNV, YYDKDF (reference sequence). The CDR3 sequence is 19 residues long. The CDR3 here is CATSRVPGQGSGLNSPLHF. The DNA of the CDR3 is TGTGCCACCAGCCGTGTCCCGGGACAGGGTTCGGGGCTTAATTCACCCCTCCACTTT. Drawing the rest from reference TRBV15 and TRBJ1-6, the complete variable domain is DAMVIQNPRYQVTQFGKPVTLSCSQTLNHNVMYWYQQKSSQAPKLLFHYYDKDFNNEADTPDNFQSRRPNTSFCFLDIRSPGLGDTAMYLCATSRVPGQGSGLNSPLHFGNGTRLTVT.

This clonotype was seen only a few times. The V gene is TRBV11-2, the J gene TRBJ2-3; D perhaps matches TRBD2 (6 bases). Trimming took 10 bases from V and 6 from J, leaving 14 bases between them. Germline assignment: CDR1 SGHAT and CDR2 FQNNGV. This CDR3 spans 12 amino acids. The CDR3 loop is CATTRRDDTQYF. The CDR3 bases are TGTGCCACTACGCGGAGGGACGATACGCAGTATTTT.

The rearrangement joins TRBV5-5 to TRBJ2-7; TRBD1 matches 9 bases. V dropped 6 bases and J dropped 4; count of bases not matched to a gene: 5. CDR1 and CDR2 (germline): SGHKS, YYEKEE (reference sequence). The CDR3 has 13 amino acids. This CDR3 reads CASTKDRGYEQYV. The CDR3 DNA reads as TGTGCCAGCACGAAGGACAGGGGATACGAGCAGTACGTC.

This sequence joins TRBV29-1 and TRBJ2-1; D gene ambiguous. Trimming shortened V by 4 bases and J by 8 bases, and 6 bases separated the two germline ends. The CDR3 contains 10 residues. Germline lookup yields CDR1 SQVTM and CDR2 ANQGSEA. CDR3 loop: CSVVSDEQFF. The CDR3 DNA follows: TGCAGCGTTGTTTCCGATGAGCAGTTCTTC.

The V call is TRBV29-1, the J call TRBJ2-3, with TRBD1 matching 7 bases. The length of the CDR3 is 13 residues. In germline, CDR1 is SQVTM, CDR2 ANQGSEA. V shed 5 bases, J shed 2 bases, and the junction held 4 bases outside the gene matches. CDR3 sequence: CSVPGQPTDTQYF. CDR3 bases: TGCAGCGTTCCGGGACAGCCCACAGATACGCAGTATTTT.

The count of this clonotype is one. The rearrangement joins TRBV3-1 to TRBJ1-1; D not resolved. V lost 1 base, J lost 1 base, and 10 bases lay in between. This CDR3 has 15 residues. Germline lookup yields CDR1 LGHDT and CDR2 YNNKEL (reference sequence). The CDR3 bases are TGTGCCAGCAGCCAAGCTGCCAGCCCGAACACTGAAGCTTTCTTT. Amino acids: CASSQAASPNTEAFF.

This clonotype is a singleton in its sample. The chain carries TRBV29-1 and TRBJ2-7; D tentatively reads TRBD1 or TRBD2 (7 bases each). The CDR3 length is 12 residues. In germline, CDR1 is SQVTM, CDR2 ANQGSEA. Deletions cut 7 bases from V and 7 bases from J, with 17 bases between. In DNA form, the CDR3 reads TGCAGCGCCAGAGGGGGGGACAGAGAGCAGTACTTC. Translation: CSARGGDREQYF.

In DNA form, the CDR3 reads TGCAGTGCTAGAGATCCTCCTGCGGGGACTAGCGGGGGGATGTACCAAGAGACCCAGTACTTC. This sequence encodes CSARDPPAGTSGGMYQETQYF. The chain links TRBV20-1 to TRBJ2-5; 15 nucleotides line up with TRBD2. The CDR3 is 21 residues long. Germline assignment: CDR1 DFQATT and CDR2 SNEGSKA (reference sequence). The V gene end was trimmed by 0 bases and the J gene end by 0 bases; junction bases not matched to a gene: 14.

This clonotype was seen a handful of times. The chain has TRBV5-6 and TRBJ1-6; TRBD1 agrees at 9 bases. CDR1 is SGHDT, CDR2 YYEEEE, per germline. This CDR3 contains 14 residues. V lost 4 bases and J lost 8; bases outside the gene matches: 4. CDR3: CASSPGQGYSPLHF. The DNA for the CDR3 is TGTGCCAGCAGCCCGGGACAGGGCTATTCACCCCTCCACTTT.

The chain carries TRBV10-2 and TRBJ2-5; a possible D gene is TRBD2 (6 bases). CDR1 and CDR2 (germline): WSHSY, SAAADI. This CDR3 comprises 13 residues. Trimming stripped 6 bases from V and 5 bases from J, with 13 bases between. The CDR3 bases are TGCGCCAGCAGGTCGGAGGGGTCGGAGACCCAGTACTTC. This codes for CASRSEGSETQYF.

V is TRBV15 and J is TRBJ2-1; D not resolved. In germline, CDR1 is LNHNV, CDR2 YYDKDF (reference sequence). The CDR3 sequence is 14 residues long. Trimming left V 11 bases short and J 0 bases short, with 14 bases between. The CDR3, as DNA: TGTGCCTCCCGCGAGGAGAGCTCCTACAATGAGCAGTTCTTC. Amino acids: CASREESSYNEQFF.

V and J are TRBV3-1 and TRBJ1-5, with D hard to call. The CDR3 is made up of 15 amino acids. V lost 0 bases and J 5 bases, leaving 11 bases between the germline ends. Germline V gene sequence: CDR1 LGHDT, CDR2 YNNKEL (reference sequence). CDR3 sequence reads: CASSQDAGVDQPQHF. The DNA for the CDR3 is TGTGCCAGCAGCCAAGACGCGGGTGTCGATCAGCCCCAGCATTTT.

This chain links TRBV15 with TRBJ2-7, with a weak D call TRBD2 (5 bases). The germline gives CDR1 LNHNV, CDR2 YYDKDF (reference sequence). V was trimmed by 5 bases and J by 7 bases, leaving 12 bases between them. CDR3 length: 12 amino acids. The CDR3 bases are TGTGCCACCAGCCAATTTCCGGGGGAGCAGTACTTC. This encodes CATSQFPGEQYF.

The chain couples TRBV7-9 to TRBJ1-2, with TRBD1 matching 11 bases. Trimming at V came to 5 bases and at J to 4 bases, leaving 6 bases not matched to a gene. In germline, CDR1 is SEHNR, CDR2 FQNEAQ (reference sequence). The CDR3 sequence is 15 residues long. The CDR3 nucleotides read TGTGCCAGCAGCCCTCGGACAGGGGGCGGCTATGGCTACACCTTC. Amino acid sequence: CASSPRTGGGYGYTF. The variable domain in full, completed from reference TRBV7-9 and TRBJ1-2, reads DTGVSQNPRHKITKRGQNVTFRCDPISEHNRLYWYRQTLGQGPEFLTYFQNEAQLEKSRLLSDRFSAERPKGSFSTLEIQRTEQGDSAMYLCASSPRTGGGYGYTFGSGTRLTVV.

This clonotype was detected only once. The chain links TRBV24-1 to TRBJ1-2; D may be TRBD1 (5 bases). Germline-derived CDR1 and CDR2 are KGHDR and SFDVKD. The germline V and J ends were trimmed by 3 bases and 2 bases, with 12 bases remaining between them. This CDR3 contains 15 residues. CDR3 sequence reads: CATSDPPDRNYGYTF. In DNA form, the CDR3 reads TGTGCCACCAGTGATCCTCCCGACAGAAACTATGGCTACACCTTC.

This sequence joins TRBV19 and TRBJ2-1; D gene unclear. The germline CDR1 and CDR2 sequences are LNHDA and SQIVND (reference sequence). Trimming took 5 bases from V and 4 from J, leaving 9 bases between them. The CDR3 is 13 amino acids. CDR3 amino acids: CASSPDPYNEQFF. CDR3 in DNA: TGTGCCAGTAGTCCCGACCCATACAATGAGCAGTTCTTC.

The chain couples TRBV20-1 to TRBJ1-2, with D unclear. V was cut by 7 bases and J by 8 bases, with 11 bases left in between. CDR3 length: 10 amino acids. Germline V lookup: CDR1 DFQATT, CDR2 SNEGSKA (reference sequence). CDR3 region: CSVRVKGYTF. The CDR3 DNA is TGCAGTGTAAGGGTTAAAGGCTACACCTTC.

The rearrangement joins TRBV30 to TRBJ2-1; no reliable D call. The germline CDR1 and CDR2 sequences are GTSNPN and SVGIG (reference sequence). The CDR3 is 12 residues long. The V end lost 4 bases, the J end lost 15 bases, and 19 bases lay between the germline ends. The CDR3 here is CAWKLPPDDTFF. The CDR3 DNA follows: TGTGCCTGGAAACTCCCACCGGACGATACGTTCTTC.

This chain connects TRBV27 to TRBJ2-5, with D uncertain. The CDR3 consists of 12 residues. The germline CDR1 and CDR2 sequences are MNHEY and SMNVEV (reference sequence). Deletions cut 4 bases from V and 4 bases from J, with 7 bases between. This CDR3 is CASSSDRETQYF. The CDR3 DNA sequence: TGTGCCAGCAGTTCTGACCGAGAGACCCAGTACTTC.